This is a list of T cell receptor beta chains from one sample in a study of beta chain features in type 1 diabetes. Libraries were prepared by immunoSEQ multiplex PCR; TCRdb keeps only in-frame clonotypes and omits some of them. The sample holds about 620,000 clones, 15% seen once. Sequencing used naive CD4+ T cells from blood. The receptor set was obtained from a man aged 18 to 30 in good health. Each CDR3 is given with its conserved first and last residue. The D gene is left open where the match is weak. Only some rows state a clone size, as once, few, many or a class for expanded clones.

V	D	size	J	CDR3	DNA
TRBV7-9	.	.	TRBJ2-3	CASRRLGTDTQYF	TGTGCCAGCAGGCGGCTAGGGACAGATACGCAGTATTTT
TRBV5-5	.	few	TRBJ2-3	CASSLGPSDTQYF	TGTGCCAGCAGCCTCGGACCCTCAGATACGCAGTATTTT
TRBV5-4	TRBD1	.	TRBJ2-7	CASSVGQSAYEQYF	TGTGCCAGCAGCGTGGGACAGTCCGCGTACGAGCAGTACTTC
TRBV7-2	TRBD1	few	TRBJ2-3	CASSIQGWDTDTQYF	TGTGCCAGCAGCATACAGGGGTGGGACACAGATACGCAGTATTTT
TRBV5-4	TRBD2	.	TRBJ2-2	CASSLPGTKNTGELFF	TGTGCCAGCAGCTTACCCGGGACTAAAAACACCGGGGAGCTGTTTTTT
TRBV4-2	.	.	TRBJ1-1	CASSQARGNTEAFF	TGTGCCAGCAGCCAAGCTCGGGGGAACACTGAAGCTTTCTTT
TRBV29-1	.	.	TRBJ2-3	CSVARGPSTDTQYF	TGCAGCGTTGCCCGGGGACCTAGCACAGATACGCAGTATTTT
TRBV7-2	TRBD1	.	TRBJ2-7	CASSMRGQRDEQYF	TGTGCCAGCAGCATGAGGGGGCAACGCGACGAGCAGTACTTC
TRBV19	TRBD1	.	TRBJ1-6	CASSTSQGFQNSPLHF	TGTGCCAGTAGCACATCACAGGGGTTCCAAAATTCACCCCTCCACTTT
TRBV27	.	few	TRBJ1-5	CASSLRRGSKRGNQPQHF	TGTGCCAGCAGTCTGCGAAGGGGTTCCAAGCGTGGCAATCAGCCCCAGCATTTT
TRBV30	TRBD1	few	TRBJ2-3	CAWRGQGVDTQYF	TGTGCCTGGAGAGGACAGGGGGTAGATACGCAGTATTTT
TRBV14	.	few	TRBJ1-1	CASSTKLEAFF	TGTGCCAGCAGCACCAAACTAGAAGCTTTCTTT
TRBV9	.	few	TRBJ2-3	CASSVDLSMNTQYF	TGTGCCAGCAGCGTAGACCTGAGCATGAATACGCAGTATTTT
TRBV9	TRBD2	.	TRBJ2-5	CASSVSAGQQETQYF	TGTGCCAGCAGCGTATCAGCGGGGCAACAAGAGACCCAGTACTTC
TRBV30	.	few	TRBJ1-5	CAWGRLSGQPQHF	TGTGCCTGGGGGAGACTCTCGGGTCAGCCCCAGCATTTT
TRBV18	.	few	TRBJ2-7	CASSPPLIREFPSAPEQYF	TGTGCCAGCTCACCACCGCTTATACGGGAGTTCCCCTCTGCTCCCGAGCAGTACTTC
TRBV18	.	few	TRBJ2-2	CASSPGVLRGTGELFF	TGTGCCAGCTCACCAGGGGTACTACGTGGCACCGGGGAGCTGTTTTTT
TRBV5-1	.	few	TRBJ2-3	CASSYSRGGQKISTDTQYF	TGCGCCAGCAGCTATTCCCGAGGGGGGCAAAAGATAAGCACAGATACGCAGTATTTT
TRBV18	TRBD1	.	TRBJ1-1	CASSLGTGMMNTEAFF	TGTGCCAGCTCACTTGGGACAGGGATGATGAACACTGAAGCTTTCTTT
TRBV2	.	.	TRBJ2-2	CASSVGWSGELFF	TGTGCCAGCAGTGTTGGGTGGTCCGGGGAGCTGTTTTTT
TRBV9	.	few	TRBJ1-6	CASSVDNTRLGTLHF	TGTGCCAGCAGCGTTGATAACACCCGCTTGGGGACCCTCCACTTT
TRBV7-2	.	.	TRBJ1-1	CASRFGFLNTEAFF	TGTGCCAGCAGGTTCGGTTTCCTGAACACTGAAGCTTTCTTT
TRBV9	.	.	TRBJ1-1	CASSVEGGTNTEAFF	TGTGCCAGCAGCGTAGAAGGGGGGACGAACACTGAAGCTTTCTTT
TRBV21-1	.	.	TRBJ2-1	CASSSGTSGPKQFF	TGTGCCAGCAGCAGTGGGACTAGCGGCCCCAAGCAGTTCTTC
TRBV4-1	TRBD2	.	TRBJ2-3	CASSPGTSGSTDTQYF	TGCGCCAGCAGCCCTGGGACTAGCGGTAGCACAGATACGCAGTATTTT
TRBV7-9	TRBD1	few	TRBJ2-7	CASSLAGQGQYF	TGTGCCAGCAGCTTAGCGGGACAGGGCCAGTACTTC
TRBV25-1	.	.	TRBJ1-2	CASSAFGQRANYGYTF	TGTGCCAGCAGTGCTTTCGGACAGAGAGCTAACTATGGCTACACCTTC
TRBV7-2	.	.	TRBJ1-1	CASSLRRGTNTEAFF	TGTGCCAGCAGCCTACGACGCGGGACGAACACTGAAGCTTTCTTT
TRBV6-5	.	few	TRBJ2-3	CASRKGADTQYF	TGTGCCAGCAGAAAAGGGGCAGATACGCAGTATTTT
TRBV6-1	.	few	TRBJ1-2	CASSGTGNYGYTF	TGTGCCAGCAGTGGAACAGGGAACTATGGCTACACCTTC
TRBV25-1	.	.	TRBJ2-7	CASLGHGSYEQYF	TGTGCCAGCCTGGGACACGGCTCCTACGAGCAGTACTTC
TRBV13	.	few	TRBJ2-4	CASSFVTGTHKNIQYF	TGTGCCAGCAGCTTCGTGACAGGCACCCACAAAAACATTCAGTACTTC
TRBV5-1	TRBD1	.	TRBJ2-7	CASSRQGAEYEQYF	TGCGCCAGCAGCCGCCAGGGGGCTGAGTACGAGCAGTACTTC
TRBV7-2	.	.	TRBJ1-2	CASSSTVIRGYTF	TGTGCCAGCAGCTCTACGGTTATACGTGGCTACACCTTC
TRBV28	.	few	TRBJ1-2	CASSRLDGDIYGYTF	TGTGCCAGCAGTCGTTTAGACGGGGATATCTATGGCTACACCTTC
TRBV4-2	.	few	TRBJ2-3	CASSQEYTDTQYF	TGTGCCAGCAGCCAAGAGTACACAGATACGCAGTATTTT
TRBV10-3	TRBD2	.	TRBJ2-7	CAISGTSGGAPYEQYF	TGTGCCATCAGTGGGACTAGCGGGGGGGCCCCCTACGAGCAGTACTTC
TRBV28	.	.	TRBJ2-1	CASSLLAPYNEQFF	TGTGCCAGCAGTTTACTAGCGCCCTACAATGAGCAGTTCTTC
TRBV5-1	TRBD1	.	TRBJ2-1	CASRTGTGVVNEQFF	TGCGCCAGCAGGACCGGGACAGGGGTTGTGAATGAGCAGTTCTTC
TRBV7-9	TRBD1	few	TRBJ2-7	CASSARDRGLFEQYF	TGTGCCAGCAGCGCCCGGGACAGGGGTCTGTTTGAGCAGTACTTC
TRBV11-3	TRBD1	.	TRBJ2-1	CASSLSGWDRLDNEQFF	TGTGCCAGCAGCTTAAGTGGGTGGGACAGATTGGACAATGAGCAGTTCTTC
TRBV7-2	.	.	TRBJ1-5	CASSLARASNQPQHF	TGTGCCAGCAGCTTAGCCAGGGCTAGCAATCAGCCCCAGCATTTT
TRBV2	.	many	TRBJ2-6	CASSPLGNGANVLTF	TGTGCCAGCAGCCCCCTTGGGAATGGGGCCAACGTCCTGACTTTC
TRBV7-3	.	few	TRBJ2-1	CASSLQALPYNEQFF	TGTGCCAGCAGCTTACAGGCCTTACCCTACAATGAGCAGTTCTTC
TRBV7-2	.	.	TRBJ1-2	CASSLETVNYGYTF	TGTGCCAGCAGCTTAGAGACTGTTAACTATGGCTACACCTTC
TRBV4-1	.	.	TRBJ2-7	CASSPTWTFRGMNEQYF	TGCGCCAGCAGCCCGACTTGGACATTCCGGGGAATGAACGAGCAGTACTTC
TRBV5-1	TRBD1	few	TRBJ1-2	CASSRRQGANYGYTF	TGCGCCAGCAGCCGCCGACAGGGGGCTAACTATGGCTACACCTTC